A single sample gave rise to the 15 T cell receptor beta chains below, sequenced in a study of blood T cell repertoires in COVID-19. Profiling relied on immunoSEQ multiplex PCR, and the TCRdb table lists in-frame clones only, not all of them. The profile shows about 130,000 clones, around 83% of them singletons. What was sequenced was peripheral blood. The receptors come from a woman older than 75 with acute or convalescent COVID-19.

CDR3 sequence: CASSIDGGTAEAFF. In DNA form, the CDR3 reads TGTGCCAGTAGTATAGATGGAGGGACCGCTGAAGCTTTCTTT. The chain joins TRBV19 to TRBJ1-1; D possibly corresponds to TRBD1 (5 bases). The CDR3 is 14 amino acids. The germline CDR1 and CDR2 sequences are LNHDA and SQIVND (reference sequence). Trimming shortened V by 0 bases and J by 6 bases, and 11 bases separated the two germline ends.

This clone was picked up a small number of times. The chain uses TRBV5-1 and TRBJ1-5; 9 bases line up with TRBD1. This CDR3 is built from 17 residues. Germline loops: CDR1 SGHRS, CDR2 YFSETQ. J lost 5 bases, V lost 3 bases, and 12 bases had no gene match. The CDR3 nucleotides are TGCGCCAGCAGCTCTGGTCCCGGGACAGGGTTCGATCAGCCCCAGCATTTT. Translated, it gives CASSSGPGTGFDQPQHF.

This clone was detected a few times. The rearrangement uses TRBV18 and TRBJ2-2; 12 bases agree with TRBD2. Germline CDR1 is KGHSH and CDR2 is LQKENI. V was pared by 3 bases and J by 4 bases, with 3 bases of the junction left unmatched. The CDR3 covers 16 residues. CDR3 region: CASSPSGLAGTGELFF. CDR3 sequence (DNA): TGTGCCAGCTCACCGTCGGGACTAGCGGGCACCGGGGAGCTGTTTTTT. The whole variable domain, remainder taken from reference TRBV18 and TRBJ2-2, is NAGVMQNPRHLVRRRGQEARLRCSPMKGHSHVYWYRQLPEEGLKFMVYLQKENIIDESGMPKERFSAEFPKEGPSILRIQQVVRGDSAAYFCASSPSGLAGTGELFFGEGSRLTVL.

This sequence joins TRBV27 and TRBJ2-1, with unresolved D. Germline V lookup: CDR1 MNHEY, CDR2 SMNVEV (reference sequence). The ends were cut back, 5 bases at V and 4 bases at J, with 6 bases in the middle. The CDR3 has 12 residues. The CDR3 sequence: CASSDSYNEQFF. The CDR3 nucleotides read TGTGCCAGCAGTGACTCGTACAATGAGCAGTTCTTC.

The chain uses TRBV7-2 and TRBJ1-5; 7 bases are shared with TRBD1. V was clipped by 4 bases and J by 4 bases; unmatched bases: 4. CDR1 and CDR2 from the germline V gene are SGHTA and FQGNSA. CDR3 length: 14 amino acids. The CDR3 is CASSSTGVNQPQHF. The CDR3 DNA follows: TGTGCCAGCAGCTCCACAGGGGTAAATCAGCCCCAGCATTTT.

The rearrangement uses TRBV6-2 or TRBV6-3 and TRBJ1-5; no definite D call. The CDR3 consists of 14 residues. Trimming pared 4 bases from V and 6 bases from J, leaving 13 bases between. Germline-derived CDR1 and CDR2 are MNHEY and SVGEGT. CDR3 amino acids: CASSSRPRGQPQHF. Written as DNA, the CDR3 is TGTGCCAGCAGTTCTCGGCCTCGAGGTCAGCCCCAGCATTTT.

J is TRBJ2-3 and V is TRBV7-9; a weak D match, TRBD2 (6 bases). Germline V lookup: CDR1 SEHNR, CDR2 FQNEAQ (reference sequence). The length of the CDR3 is 13 residues. V gave up 3 bases and J gave up 5 bases, with 9 bases separating them. The CDR3, as DNA: TGTGCCAGCAGCTTGGAGGGGAGAGATACGCAGTATTTT. Amino acids: CASSLEGRDTQYF.

This clone was found once. This chain uses TRBV5-1 with TRBJ1-1; 7 nucleotides match TRBD1. Germline V gene data show CDR1 as SGHRS and CDR2 as YFSETQ. The CDR3 covers 15 residues. Losses at the gene ends were 1 base for V and 5 bases for J; bases not matched to a gene: 8. In DNA, the CDR3 is TGCGCCAGCAGCTTGATGTCAGGGGGGAAGACTGAAGCTTTCTTT. Its translation: CASSLMSGGKTEAFF.

This clone was found a few times. The sample has other DNA sequences that encode this CDR3 too. The genes are TRBV19 and TRBJ1-1, with D tentatively TRBD1 (6 bases). The V and J ends lost 5 bases and 0 bases respectively, with 10 bases between them. This CDR3 region has 14 residues. Germline CDR1 LNHDA, CDR2 SQIVND (reference sequence). CDR3 protein: CASSPGQLNTEAFF. CDR3 coding DNA: TGTGCCAGTAGTCCCGGACAGTTGAACACTGAAGCTTTCTTT.

The chain is built from TRBV5-1 and TRBJ2-2; 8 nucleotides line up with TRBD1. The CDR3 loop spans 15 amino acids. V dropped 5 bases and J dropped 1; count of bases not matched to a gene: 4. Germline CDR1 and CDR2: SGHRS and YFSETQ. The CDR3: CASRPGTGNTGELFF. The CDR3 coding sequence is TGCGCCAGCAGGCCCGGGACAGGGAACACCGGGGAGCTGTTTTTT.

The chain employs TRBV20-1 and TRBJ2-2, with 10 positions matching TRBD1. V was clipped by 3 bases and J by 4 bases; unmatched bases: 5. The CDR3 runs 15 residues. Germline loops: CDR1 DFQATT, CDR2 SNEGSKA (reference sequence). The DNA of the CDR3 is TGCAGTGCTAGTCGCCGGGACAGGGGCACCGGGGAGCTGTTTTTT. Its protein product is CSASRRDRGTGELFF.

The chain has TRBV19 and TRBJ1-5; 7 bases line up with TRBD1. The trim removed 4 bases at V and 5 bases at J, leaving 8 bases unmatched. The CDR3 has 15 amino acids. CDR1 is LNHDA and CDR2 is SQIVND in the germline V gene (reference sequence). CDR3 sequence (DNA): TGTGCCAGTAGTAGACAGGGCGAGGCGGATCAGCCCCAGCATTTT. Translated: CASSRQGEADQPQHF.

The chain links TRBV12-3 or TRBV12-4 to TRBJ1-2; D unresolved. Trimming took 6 bases from V and 7 from J, leaving 15 bases between them. CDR3 length equals 13 residues. The chain's CDR3 is CASRDGGIRGYTF. The CDR3 DNA reads TGTGCCAGCAGGGATGGAGGCATTCGTGGCTACACCTTC.

This chain uses TRBV7-8 with TRBJ1-1; D call uncertain. V lost 1 base, J lost 4 bases, and 4 bases lay in between. The CDR3 is 12 amino acids. The germline V gene encodes CDR1 SGHVS and CDR2 FQNEAQ. The CDR3 sequence is CASSLGSTEAFF. As DNA, the CDR3 is TGTGCCAGCAGCTTAGGGAGCACTGAAGCTTTCTTT.

V usage is TRBV6-2 or TRBV6-3 and J usage is TRBJ2-1; TRBD1 is a possible D gene (5 bases). Germline lookup yields CDR1 MNHEY and CDR2 SVGEGT. Deletions cut 5 bases from V and 8 bases from J, with 10 bases between. The CDR3 spans 12 residues. The CDR3 nucleotides are TGTGCCAGCAGTCTTCAGGGTTATGAGCAGTTCTTC. Translated, it gives CASSLQGYEQFF.